The next 4 T cell receptor beta chains were all read from a single sample in a study of T cells after yellow fever vaccination. MiXCR, run by TCRdb on the 5' RACE reads, gives a single entry per CDR3 protein. The sample has 250,000 or so distinct CDR3 sequences, approximately 3.8% seen once. The sample here was PBMCs, taken 15 days after the yellow fever booster vaccination. Source of these receptors: a man younger than 30 who received the YFV17D yellow fever vaccine.

Many counts were recorded for this clonotype. This chain connects TRBV4-3 to TRBJ1-2, with D perhaps matching TRBD1 (6 bases). The germline CDR1 and CDR2 sequences are LGHNA and YSLEER. The CDR3 spans 15 residues. V was trimmed by 0 bases and J by 7 bases, leaving 15 bases between them. CDR3 sequence: CASSQEHLNRAGYTF. The CDR3 DNA reads TGCGCCAGCAGCCAAGAACATTTAAACAGGGCTGGCTACACCTTC.

V is TRBV14 and J is TRBJ2-3, with 10 positions matching TRBD2. Germline loops: CDR1 SGHDN, CDR2 FVKESK. J was trimmed by 2 bases and V by 1 base; bases with no gene match: 3. The CDR3 runs 16 residues. In DNA form, the CDR3 reads TGTGCCAGCAGCCAAGTAGCGGGGGGCCTCACAGATACGCAGTATTTT. Translation: CASSQVAGGLTDTQYF.

This clonotype was seen many times. J is TRBJ2-2 and V is TRBV2; tentative D call: TRBD2 (6 bases). CDR3 size: 14 residues. Germline CDR1 and CDR2: SNHLY and FYNNEI. V lost 6 bases and J lost 2, with 10 bases in between. The CDR3 DNA follows: TGTGCCAGCAGCCGGGAGAGAAACACCGGGGAGCTGTTTTTT. Translated: CASSRERNTGELFF.

This clonotype was observed a few times. This sequence joins TRBV5-4 and TRBJ2-3; 7 nucleotides agree with TRBD2. Germline V CDR1 and CDR2: SGHNT, YYREEE (reference sequence). The CDR3 extends over 15 amino acids. The junction had 9 bases not matched to a gene; V was cut back by 4 bases and J by 4 bases. In nucleotides, the CDR3 is TGTGCCAGCAGCCCAGACCTGGGGAGGGCAGATACGCAGTATTTT. As protein: CASSPDLGRADTQYF.